This TCR beta chain was found in a study of T-cell reconstitution after alpha-beta-depleted transplantation in children. A TCRbeta library incorporating unique molecular identifiers was prepared. Each CDR3 protein is one row after TCRdb ran MiXCR on the PCR reads. The sample lists about 500,000 distinct CDR3 sequences, approximately 32% occurring once. Looked up from germline, CDR1 is MDHEN and CDR2 is SYDVKM. The CDR3 totals 13 residues. V shed 8 bases and J shed 2 bases, with 12 bases lying between them. The clonotype was recovered from a human donor who donated a stem cell graft to a child with aplastic anemia. This sequence joins TRBV28 and TRBJ2-5; D remains ambiguous. Specimen: PBMCs from the stem cell graft donor, collected from the stem cell graft. This chain's CDR3 is CASVQSPQETQYF. CDR3 bases: TGTGCCAGCGTCCAGAGTCCGCAAGAGACCCAGTACTTC.